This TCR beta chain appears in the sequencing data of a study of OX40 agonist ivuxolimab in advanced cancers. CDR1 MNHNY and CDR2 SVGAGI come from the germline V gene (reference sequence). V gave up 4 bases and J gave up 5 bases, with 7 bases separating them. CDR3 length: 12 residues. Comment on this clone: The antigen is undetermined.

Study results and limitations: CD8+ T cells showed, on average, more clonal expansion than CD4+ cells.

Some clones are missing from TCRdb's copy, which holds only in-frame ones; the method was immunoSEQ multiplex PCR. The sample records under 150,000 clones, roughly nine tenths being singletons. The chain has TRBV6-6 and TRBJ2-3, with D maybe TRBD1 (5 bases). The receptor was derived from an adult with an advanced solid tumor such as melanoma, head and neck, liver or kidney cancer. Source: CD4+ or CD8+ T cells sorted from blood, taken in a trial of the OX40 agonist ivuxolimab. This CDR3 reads CASSLRGDTQYF. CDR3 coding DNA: TGTGCCAGCAGTTTAAGGGGAGATACGCAGTATTTT.